These 12 T cell receptor beta chains originate from one sample sequenced in a study of blood T cell repertoires in COVID-19 (TCRdb year 2020). Library generation was performed with the immunoSEQ multiplex PCR assay. This is the immuneACCESS table as TCRdb keeps it, with only in-frame sequences that have V and J called. A part of the clones is gone; compared with another copy, unresolved V genes explain less than half, and the rest is unexplained. This sample is represented by more than 150,000 clones; about nine tenths of them were singletons. Clones ranked in the top ten supply roughly 6.7% of the sample. The specimen was peripheral blood. The receptor set was obtained from a man aged 35-49 years with acute or convalescent COVID-19.

The chain uses TRBV4-3 and TRBJ2-4; perhaps TRBD1 as D (5 bases). Trimming removed 3 bases at V and 10 bases at J, with 19 bases between. The CDR3 loop spans 15 amino acids. CDR1 is LGHNA, CDR2 YSLEER, per germline. Written as DNA, the CDR3 is TGCGCCAGCAGCCAGGCCCTGTCAGGGTTTGATATTCAGTACTTC. Residues: CASSQALSGFDIQYF.

The chain links TRBV30 to TRBJ1-1; no clear D. Germline V gene data show CDR1 as GTSNPN and CDR2 as SVGIG (reference sequence). The CDR3 extends over 12 amino acids. Deletions cut 6 bases from V and 10 bases from J, with 18 bases between. For the CDR3, the DNA is TGTGCCTGTCCCGCGGGAGGGTATGGAGCTTTCTTT. Amino acid sequence: CACPAGGYGAFF.

The genes are TRBV6-6 and TRBJ1-2, with D uncertain. CDR3 length equals 16 residues. CDR1 MNHNY and CDR2 SVGAGI come from the germline V gene (reference sequence). V was pared by 6 bases and J by 3 bases, with 20 bases between. CDR3 loop: CASSPPTRGNYYGYTF. The CDR3 DNA reads as TGTGCCAGCAGCCCCCCGACGAGAGGAAATTACTATGGCTACACCTTC.

This chain uses TRBV4-2 with TRBJ2-1; D possibly corresponds to TRBD1 (6 bases). The CDR3 runs to 13 residues. V was pared by 7 bases and J by 0 bases, with 7 bases between. Looked up from germline, CDR1 is LGHNA and CDR2 is YNFKEQ. The CDR3 reads CASKGGSYNEQFF. The CDR3 nucleotides are TGTGCCAGCAAAGGGGGCTCCTACAATGAGCAGTTCTTC.

Only a few counts were recorded for this clone. This chain links TRBV6-2 or TRBV6-3 with TRBJ2-1; TRBD2 matches at 15 bases. The ends lost 5 bases at V and 0 bases at J; junction bases unmatched: 5. CDR3 size: 18 residues. Germline assignment: CDR1 MNHEY and CDR2 SVGEGT. CDR3 coding DNA: TGTGCCAGCAGTGGACTAGCGGGGGGGTCTAACTCCTACAATGAGCAGTTCTTC. Its translation: CASSGLAGGSNSYNEQFF.

The chain joins TRBV28 to TRBJ1-5; a possible D gene is TRBD1 (5 bases). Trimming pared 2 bases from V and 11 bases from J, leaving 22 bases between. The length of the CDR3 is 16 residues. Germline CDR1 and CDR2: MDHEN and SYDVKM. CDR3 protein: CASSLQTGPTPGSQHF. The CDR3 nucleotides read TGTGCCAGCAGTTTACAGACCGGCCCCACCCCAGGGTCCCAGCATTTT.

This rearrangement joins TRBV7-9 to TRBJ2-2; 10 bases align to TRBD1. This CDR3 comprises 15 residues. V was pared by 8 bases and J by 5 bases, with 8 bases of the junction left unmatched. CDR1 is SEHNR, CDR2 FQNEAQ, per germline (reference sequence). Here the CDR3 DNA reads TGTGCCAGCCTCGCCCGGACAGGGGGGACCGGGGAGCTGTTTTTT. Translated, it gives CASLARTGGTGELFF.

The sample holds one count of this clone. This chain uses TRBV20-1 with TRBJ2-2; D might be TRBD1 (6 bases). With 3 bases removed from V and 6 bases from J, the gap between germline ends came to 17 bases. The CDR3 length is 15 residues. In germline, CDR1 is DFQATT, CDR2 SNEGSKA (reference sequence). DNA for the CDR3: TGCAGTGCTAGTAATAGGAACCAGGGGCCCGGGGAGCTGTTTTTT. This codes for CSASNRNQGPGELFF.

This clone was seen only once. This chain joins TRBV10-1 and TRBJ2-5; 8 bases line up with TRBD2. This CDR3 region has 13 residues. CDR1 is WNHNN, CDR2 SYGVQD, per germline (reference sequence). Trimming at V came to 6 bases and at J to 9 bases, leaving 9 bases not matched to a gene. CDR3 in amino acids: CASSGGGLPAQYF. The CDR3 DNA follows: TGCGCCAGCAGCGGCGGGGGGCTTCCCGCCCAGTACTTC.

The V and J genes are TRBV19 and TRBJ1-6, with 8 positions matching TRBD1. This CDR3 spans 14 amino acids. With V trimmed by 6 bases and J by 9 bases, 7 bases remained unmatched. Germline V gene lookup returns CDR1 LNHDA and CDR2 SQIVND (reference sequence). The CDR3 protein is CASSSGTGISPLHF. The CDR3 DNA reads as TGTGCCAGTAGCTCCGGGACAGGCATTTCACCCCTCCACTTT.

Only one count was recorded for this clone. The chain combines TRBV21-1 with TRBJ2-7; the D segment call TRBD1 is taken from the table without a DNA check. TRBV21-1 is designated a pseudogene. This CDR3 is 13 amino acids long. The CDR3 region is CASSESRGREQYF. The CDR3, as DNA: TGTGCCAGCAGCGAATCCAGGGGAAGGGAGCAGTACTTC.

The rearrangement joins TRBV2 to TRBJ2-7; TRBD1 agrees at 8 bases. This CDR3 is built from 14 residues. In germline, CDR1 is SNHLY, CDR2 FYNNEI. After removal of 5 bases from V and 1 base from J, the junction contained 4 bases not matched to a gene. In DNA form, the CDR3 reads TGTGCCAGCAGTCGACAGGGGAGGTCCTACGAGCAGTACTTC. Translating it yields CASSRQGRSYEQYF.